The rows below give T cell receptor beta chains drawn from one sample of a study of cytomegalovirus exposure and HLA in healthy donors. Repertoires were generated with immunoSEQ multiplex PCR, while TCRdb's copy carries only in-frame clones and drops some. Among 130,000 to 150,000 clones listed, roughly 90% were seen once. Sequenced material: PBMCs. These receptors originate from a young man in good health and CMV-seropositive. Each CDR3 is given with its conserved first and last residue. A D gene is named only where the DNA matches it firmly. For some rows the clone size is stated as once, few or many, or as a class when expanded; others skip it.

J	V	size	D	DNA	CDR3
TRBJ2-7	TRBV23-1	-	TRBD1	TGCGCCAGCAGACCCCAGGACAGGGGGCTATACTACGAGCAGTACTTC	CASRPQDRGLYYEQYF
TRBJ2-1	TRBV5-4	-	-	TGTGCCAGCAGCTTGGCGGGGGGCCGCAGTTACAATGAGCAGTTCTTC	CASSLAGGRSYNEQFF
TRBJ2-1	TRBV28	-	TRBD2	TGTGCCAGCAGACGTAGCGGGGGGACCTACAATGAGCAGTTCTTC	CASRRSGGTYNEQFF
TRBJ1-5	TRBV6-4	few	-	TGTGCCAGCAGCCGGGGGGCGGAACAGCCCCAGCATTTT	CASSRGAEQPQHF
TRBJ2-7	TRBV6-6	-	TRBD2	TGTGCCAGCAGCCCAAGACTAGCGGGGACGGGGGAGCAGTACTTC	CASSPRLAGTGEQYF
TRBJ2-1	TRBV5-6	once	TRBD2	TGTGCCAGCAGCTTCCGACTGGGGACTAGCGTTGAGCAGTTCTTC	CASSFRLGTSVEQFF
TRBJ2-7	TRBV19	-	-	TGTGCCAGTAGTATAATGGGGGGATCCTACGAGCAGTACTTC	CASSIMGGSYEQYF
TRBJ1-5	TRBV5-8	-	-	TGTGCCAGCAGCACCGGGTCCCCAGGGGTGGGATCCCAGCATTTT	CASSTGSPGVGSQHF
TRBJ2-2	TRBV10-3	-	TRBD1	TGTGCCATCAGTGAACTCGATCAGGGGGCCGGGGAGCTGTTTTTT	CAISELDQGAGELFF
TRBJ2-7	TRBV5-4	-	-	TGTGCCAGCAGCTCGACAGAGTCCTACGAGCAGTACTTC	CASSSTESYEQYF
TRBJ2-7	TRBV18	-	-	TGTGCCAGCTCCCCTAACACAGGGCGCGAGCAGTACTTC	CASSPNTGREQYF
TRBJ2-2	TRBV27	-	TRBD2	TGTGCCAGCAGGCAAACGGGACTAGCGGGAGGGAACACCGGGGAGCTGTTTTTT	CASRQTGLAGGNTGELFF
TRBJ2-7	TRBV7-2	-	TRBD2	TGTGCCAGCAGCTTAGGAGCGGGAACTCCCTACGAGCAGTACTTC	CASSLGAGTPYEQYF
TRBJ1-2	TRBV2	-	TRBD1	TGTGCCAGCAACGGACAGGGGGGGTTGCGAGCCTATGGCTACACCTTC	CASNGQGGLRAYGYTF
TRBJ1-5	TRBV11-2	few	-	TGTGCCAGCAGCTTAGGAGGCAATAGCAATCAGCCCCAGCATTTT	CASSLGGNSNQPQHF
TRBJ2-5	TRBV13	-	TRBD1	TGTGCCAGCAGCTACCACAGGGGAGCGGAGACCCAGTACTTC	CASSYHRGAETQYF
TRBJ2-7	TRBV10-3	-	-	TGTGCCATCAGTGAGGGAGTGAGGGACATGATCTACGAGCAGTACTTC	CAISEGVRDMIYEQYF
TRBJ1-2	TRBV5-5	many	TRBD1	TGTGCCAGCAGCTGGGGACAGGGGGAAGTTGGCTACACCTTC	CASSWGQGEVGYTF
TRBJ1-3	TRBV30	-	-	TGTGCCTGGAGCCCAGGGCCGGGAAACACCATATATTTT	CAWSPGPGNTIYF
TRBJ1-4	TRBV28	-	TRBD1	TGTGCCAGCAGAGACAGGGGATATGAAAAACTGTTTTTT	CASRDRGYEKLFF
TRBJ1-1	TRBV7-2	few	TRBD1	TGTGCCAGCAGCAGAGACAGGGGAGGCACTGAAGCTTTCTTT	CASSRDRGGTEAFF
TRBJ2-5	TRBV6-1	-	TRBD1	TGTGCCAGCACTAGGGACAGGGTGGCCGAGACCCAGTACTTC	CASTRDRVAETQYF
TRBJ1-5	TRBV5-5	-	TRBD1	TGTGCCAGCAGCTTCGGGACAGGGAATCAGCCCCAGCATTTT	CASSFGTGNQPQHF
TRBJ2-7	TRBV30	-	-	TGTGCCTGGAGTAAGGGTGGAGGATCCTACGAGCAGTACTTC	CAWSKGGGSYEQYF
TRBJ1-2	TRBV5-6	-	TRBD1	TGTGCCAGCAGCTTCGCTCAGGGGGCAACTTACTATGGCTACACCTTC	CASSFAQGATYYGYTF
TRBJ1-5	TRBV5-6	once	-	TGTGCCAGCAGCTTGTTCCGGGGGATTAGCAATCAGCCCCAGCATTTT	CASSLFRGISNQPQHF
TRBJ2-1	TRBV7-2	once	TRBD2	TGTGCCAGCAGCTTAGTTCCCGGGACTAGCGGGAGGGACTACAATGAGCAGTTCTTC	CASSLVPGTSGRDYNEQFF
TRBJ2-1	TRBV11-2	-	TRBD2	TGTGCCAGCAGCTTATTTCGGGGGGGTGAGCAGTTCTTC	CASSLFRGGEQFF
TRBJ1-1	TRBV6-5	-	-	TGTGCCAGCAGTTACTCGAACCGGGGGGGCCATTCTGAAGCTTTCTTT	CASSYSNRGGHSEAFF
TRBJ1-1	TRBV29-1	-	-	TGCAGCGTACAGGGATCCACTGAAGCTTTCTTT	CSVQGSTEAFF
TRBJ2-7	TRBV27	-	TRBD2	TGTGCCAGCAGAGGCGGGGGATTATACGAGCAGTACTTC	CASRGGGLYEQYF